This T cell receptor (beta chain) appears in the sequencing data of a study of Ad26.COV2.S vaccination and SARS-CoV-2 variants. Study-level information: Donor was in the COV1001 Ad26.COV2.S trial arm. Study-wide findings and caveats: CD8+ and CD4+ T cells specific for spike reportedly responded with substantial breadth after vaccination. The TCR breadth and depth analyses may have understated or missed part of the total T cell responses.

Trimming pared 7 bases from V and 3 bases from J, leaving 20 bases between. Looked up from germline, CDR1 is ENHRY and CDR2 is SYGVKD. The CDR3 length is 16 residues. Of note for this clone: Its antigen is not known.

The protocol was immunoSEQ multiplex PCR, while the TCRdb copy is restricted to in-frame clones and leaves out a portion. The repertoire has approximately 280,000 clones, more than 70% of them found once; the top ten carry more than 2.5%. Treatment here: about 20 received Ad26.COV2.S at low or high dose, single or two shots; about five received placebo; per-sample allocation not given. It was on day 63 after the first vaccine or placebo injection that samples were taken. The study used a vaccine consisting of an Ad26 vector that expressed Wuhan-strain SARS-CoV-2 spike. The rearrangement links TRBV10-3 to TRBJ2-3, with TRBD2 as a possible D gene (7 bases). The sequence was collected from a person between 18 and 60 years old who received the Ad26.COV2.S COVID-19 vaccine or a placebo. The sequences come from peripheral blood, collected in a trial of Ad26.COV2.S vaccine versus placebo. CDR3 region: CAINEGTGGPTDTQYF. CDR3 coding DNA: TGTGCCATCAATGAAGGAACGGGGGGCCCGACAGATACGCAGTATTTT.